This is a list of T cell receptor beta chains from one sample in a study of blood T cell repertoires in COVID-19. Assay: immunoSEQ multiplex PCR; the TCRdb copy retains only in-frame clones and omits some. The profile shows some 210,000 clones, around 84% of them singletons. Source material: PBMCs or T cells enriched from blood (not recorded which). All receptors come from a man aged 25-45 years with acute COVID-19. Each CDR3 is given with its conserved first and last residue. The D gene is left open where the match is weak. Size is omitted from some rows. Given values are once, few, many or a class for expanded clones.

j_gene | v_gene | d_gene | abundance | CDR3nt | CDR3aa
TRBJ2-3 | TRBV9 | TRBD2 | - | TGTGCCAGCAGCACCCCACTAGCGGGGGGACCCACAGATACGCAGTATTTT | CASSTPLAGGPTDTQYF
TRBJ1-5 | TRBV5-6 | - | - | TGTGCCAGCAGTCGGGTCCGGAGCAATCAGCCCCAGCATTTT | CASSRVRSNQPQHF
TRBJ2-3 | TRBV10-1 | - | - | TGCGCCAGCAGGGCTAGCGGCACAGATACGCAGTATTTT | CASRASGTDTQYF
TRBJ2-2 | TRBV14 | TRBD1 | - | TGTGCCAGCAGAGGACAGGGTTCCCAGGTCACCGGGGAGCTGTTTTTT | CASRGQGSQVTGELFF
TRBJ1-1 | TRBV28 | - | - | TGTGCCAGCAGTCTAAGACACTGGAACACTGAAGCTTTCTTT | CASSLRHWNTEAFF
TRBJ1-5 | TRBV9 | - | - | TGTGCCAGCAGCGTAGTGGACGGGAAAGGGCCCCAGCATTTT | CASSVVDGKGPQHF
TRBJ1-2 | TRBV28 | - | - | TGTGCCAGCAGTTTAGGGGGGGACTACTATGGCTACACCTTC | CASSLGGDYYGYTF
TRBJ1-3 | TRBV5-1 | TRBD1 | - | TGCGCCAGCAGCTCCCTCCCTTGGGGGACAGGGGGGGCAGCTTTTTCTGGAAACACCATATATTTT | CASSSLPWGTGGAAFSGNTIYF
TRBJ2-5 | TRBV5-1 | - | few | TGCGCCAGCAGCCCAGGGAACTCGATACAAGAGACCCAGTACTTC | CASSPGNSIQETQYF
TRBJ1-6 | TRBV11-2 | - | few | TGTGCCAGCAGCTTAGAACGGACAGCCTATAATTCACCCCTCCACTTT | CASSLERTAYNSPLHF
TRBJ2-3 | TRBV12-5 | - | once | TGTGCTACCCGCCGCGGGTTCATAGATACGCAGTATTTT | CATRRGFIDTQYF
TRBJ2-7 | TRBV27 | - | few | TGTGCCAGCAGTTTAACAGGGATTGCCTACGAGCAGTACTTC | CASSLTGIAYEQYF